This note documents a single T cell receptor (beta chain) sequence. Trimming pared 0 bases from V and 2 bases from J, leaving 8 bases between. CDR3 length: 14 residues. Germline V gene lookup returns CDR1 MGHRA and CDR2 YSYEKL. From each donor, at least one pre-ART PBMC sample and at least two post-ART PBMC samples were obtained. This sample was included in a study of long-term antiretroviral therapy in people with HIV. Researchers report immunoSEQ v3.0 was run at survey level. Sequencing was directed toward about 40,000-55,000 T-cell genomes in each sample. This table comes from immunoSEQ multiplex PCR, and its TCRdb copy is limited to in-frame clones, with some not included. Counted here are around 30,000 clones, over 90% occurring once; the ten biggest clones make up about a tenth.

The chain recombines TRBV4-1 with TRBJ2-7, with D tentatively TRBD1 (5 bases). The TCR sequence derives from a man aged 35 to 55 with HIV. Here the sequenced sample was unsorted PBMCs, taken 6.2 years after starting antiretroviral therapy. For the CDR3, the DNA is TGCGCCAGCAGCCAAGAGTACAGGACCTACGAGCAGTACTTC. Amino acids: CASSQEYRTYEQYF.